Described below is a single TCR beta chain sequence and its context. Its matching antigen is unknown. This entry is derived from a study of cytomegalovirus exposure and HLA in healthy donors. The study, taken as a whole, reports: Rare TCR sequences predominated, though certain public TCRs were found in many donors. The study listed 164 cytomegalovirus-associated TCR beta chains. Subsequent analysis revealed that first-cohort TCR clusters tended to co-occur in the 90 to 150 validation repertoires. The classifier was said to identify cytomegalovirus status with high specificity and sensitivity.

The length of the CDR3 is 13 residues. The germline V gene has CDR1 GTSNPN and CDR2 SVGIG (reference sequence). The V gene lost 5 bases and the J gene lost 8 bases, with 16 bases spanning the gap. Data came from immunoSEQ multiplex PCR; TCRdb stores just in-frame clones and leaves some out. There are roughly 330,000 clones in the sample; around 90% occur only once, and roughly 1.2% lies in the top ten. The sequencing sample was made of PBMCs. This TCR was sampled from a woman younger than 45 in good health and CMV-seropositive. V is TRBV30 and J is TRBJ1-3, with a possible D match to TRBD1 (6 bases). CDR3 nucleotide sequence: TGTGCCTGGGATGACGGACAGACCTACACCATATATTTT. It is translated as CAWDDGQTYTIYF.